The rows below give T cell receptor beta chains drawn from one sample of a study of early T cells in non-severe SARS-CoV-2 infection. TCRdb called the 5' RACE reads again in MiXCR, with one record for every CDR3 protein. The sample yields some 52,000 distinct CDR3 sequences, just over 8% seen once. Sequenced input: whole blood. These receptors all come from an adult who was a healthcare worker with PCR-confirmed SARS-CoV-2 infection or an uninfected control (not recorded which). The CDR3 runs from the conserved cysteine through the conserved F or W.

>TRBJ2-1|TRBV6-1
CASSVIRDFTNEQFF
>TRBJ2-3|TRBV11-2
CASGSFIAGRVPDTQYF
>TRBJ1-1|TRBV6-2/TRBV6-3
CASTNWGAEVTEAFF
>TRBJ2-2|TRBV6-5
CASSYRLNTGELFF
>TRBJ1-2|TRBV28
CASSSGYGYTF
>TRBJ2-1|TRBV30
CAWSENRGEQFF
>TRBJ1-6|TRBV20-1
CSARNRGRSPLHF
>TRBJ2-1|TRBV7-9
CASSPARRGDPPYNEQFF
>TRBJ1-2|TRBV10-2
CASSELHRSNYGYTF
>TRBJ2-7|TRBV5-1
CASSYQGVDYEQYF
>TRBJ2-1|TRBV2
CASSEFGLAGNEQFF
>TRBJ1-2|TRBV29-1
CSVDAGAGYGYTF
>TRBJ2-3|TRBV6-6
CASSTNLGGANTDTQYF
>TRBJ2-2|TRBV9
CASSGKRLLGELFF
>TRBJ1-2|TRBV5-1
CASSLEGAYGYTF
>TRBJ2-1|TRBV4-2
CASSQAGGGTYNEQFF
>TRBJ1-5|TRBV20-1
CSAGVGNQPQHF
>TRBJ2-7|TRBV29-1
CSVVRDPTEQYF
>TRBJ2-7|TRBV20-1
CSASILAGSYEQYF
>TRBJ2-2|TRBV7-3
CASSSLSGSTGELFF
>TRBJ2-2|TRBV2
CASMWEGLLTNTGELFF
>TRBJ2-3|TRBV2
CASSPWGITSTDTQYF
>TRBJ1-1|TRBV18
CASSSNKDTEAFF
>TRBJ2-6|TRBV7-2
CASSRAGANVLTF
>TRBJ2-7|TRBV6-2/TRBV6-3
CASTGTSYEQYF